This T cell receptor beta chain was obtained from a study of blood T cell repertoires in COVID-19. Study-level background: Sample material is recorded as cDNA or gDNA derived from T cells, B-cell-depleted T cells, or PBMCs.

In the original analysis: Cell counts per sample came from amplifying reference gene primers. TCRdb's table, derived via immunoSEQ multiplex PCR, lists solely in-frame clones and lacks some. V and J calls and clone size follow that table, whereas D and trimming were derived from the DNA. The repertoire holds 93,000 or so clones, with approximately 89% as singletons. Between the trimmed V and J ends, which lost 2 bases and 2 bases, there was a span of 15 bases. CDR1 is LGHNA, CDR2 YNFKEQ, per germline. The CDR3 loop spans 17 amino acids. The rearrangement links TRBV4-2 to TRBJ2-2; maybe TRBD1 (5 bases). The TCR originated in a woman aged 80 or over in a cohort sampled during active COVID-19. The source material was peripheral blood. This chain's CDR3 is CASSQRVGHGNTGELFF. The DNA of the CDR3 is TGTGCCAGCAGCCAAAGAGTAGGACACGGAAACACCGGGGAGCTGTTTTTT.